The 5 T cell receptor beta chains below were found in one sample sequenced in a study of blood T cell repertoires in COVID-19. Clones were sequenced by immunoSEQ multiplex PCR, and TCRdb holds only the in-frame ones, with some missing. The sample consists of approximately 45,000 clones, 80% to 90% of them appearing once. The sequenced sample was peripheral blood. These receptor sequences come from a woman of 80 years or more with acute or convalescent COVID-19.

The chain recombines TRBV3-1 (or the pseudogene TRBV3-2) with TRBJ2-7, with TRBD1 matching over 9 bases. Losses at the gene ends were 4 bases for V and 4 bases for J; bases not matched to a gene: 2. Per the germline V gene, CDR1 is LGHDT and CDR2 is YNNKEL (reference sequence). The CDR3 loop spans 13 amino acids. The CDR3 nucleotides read TGTGCCAGCAGCCGACAGGGGGGATACGAGCAGTACTTC. Encoded protein: CASSRQGGYEQYF.

The chain has TRBV30 and TRBJ2-1, with 7 bases matching TRBD2. This CDR3 is built from 14 residues. Trimming at V came to 0 bases and at J to 4 bases, leaving 3 bases not matched to a gene. Per the germline V gene, CDR1 is GTSNPN and CDR2 is SVGIG (reference sequence). CDR3 bases: TGTGCCTGGAGTGTCGGGGGGATATACAATGAGCAGTTCTTC. Translation: CAWSVGGIYNEQFF.

V usage is TRBV5-1 and J usage is TRBJ1-1; D is ambiguous. CDR3 length: 14 amino acids. Between the trimmed V and J ends, which lost 4 bases and 5 bases, there was a span of 15 bases. Per the germline V gene, CDR1 is SGHRS and CDR2 is YFSETQ. The CDR3 reads CASSRGSQGTEAFF. DNA of the CDR3: TGCGCCAGCAGCCGCGGGTCTCAAGGGACTGAAGCTTTCTTT.

The chain recombines TRBV19 with TRBJ1-5; D remains ambiguous. The CDR3 consists of 15 residues. Germline V gene sequence: CDR1 LNHDA, CDR2 SQIVND (reference sequence). Deletions cut 4 bases from V and 0 bases from J, with 10 bases between. CDR3 loop: CASSRAGNSNQPQHF. In nucleotides, the CDR3 is TGTGCCAGTAGTAGGGCTGGCAATAGCAATCAGCCCCAGCATTTT.

The chain carries TRBV6-2 or TRBV6-3 and TRBJ1-5; the match to TRBD1 covers 12 bases. In germline, CDR1 is MNHEY, CDR2 SVGEGT. With V trimmed by 6 bases and J by 4 bases, 10 bases remained unmatched. The CDR3 runs 17 residues. The CDR3 region is CASSPSGTGGANQPQHF. The CDR3 DNA follows: TGTGCCAGCAGCCCTTCCGGGACAGGGGGCGCGAATCAGCCCCAGCATTTT.